The 7 T cell receptor beta chains given below trace back to one sample, sequenced in a study of blood T cell repertoires in COVID-19. TCRdb keeps only in-frame clones here, not all; method: immunoSEQ multiplex PCR. This repertoire shows 200,000 or so clones, around 90% found once; its top ten account for 7.2%. The sequenced sample consisted of PBMCs or T cells enriched from blood (not recorded which). The source is a man aged 25-45 years in a cohort exposed to, infected with or recovered from COVID-19 (not recorded which).

V is TRBV4-3 and J is TRBJ2-7, with 9 bases matching TRBD2. Unmatched junction bases numbered 3, after V lost 1 base and J lost 2 bases. This CDR3 is 15 amino acids long. Per germline, CDR1 LGHNA and CDR2 YSLEER. The CDR3: CASSQVLAGAYEQYF. CDR3 in DNA: TGCGCCAGCAGCCAAGTACTAGCGGGTGCCTACGAGCAGTACTTC.

V gene TRBV5-1 combines with J gene TRBJ2-1, with 7 bases that match TRBD1. V shed 5 bases, J shed 3 bases, and the junction held 5 bases outside the gene matches. The CDR3 has 14 amino acids. Germline assignment: CDR1 SGHRS and CDR2 YFSETQ. The CDR3 loop reads CASREQGDYNEQFF. Written as DNA, the CDR3 is TGCGCCAGCAGAGAGCAGGGGGACTACAATGAGCAGTTCTTC. The full variable domain, in which reference TRBV5-1 and TRBJ2-1 provide the parts outside the CDR3, is KAGVTQTPRYLIKTRGQQVTLSCSPISGHRSVSWYQQTPGQGLQFLFEYFSETQRNKGNFPGRFSGRQFSNSRSEMNVSTLELGDSALYLCASREQGDYNEQFFGPGTRLTVL.

The V and J genes are TRBV7-2 and TRBJ2-7; D perhaps matches TRBD2 (5 bases). Germline V gene lookup returns CDR1 SGHTA and CDR2 FQGNSA. V was trimmed by 5 bases and J by 4 bases, leaving 12 bases between them. This CDR3 contains 13 residues. CDR3 loop: CASSLGLLYEQYF. For the CDR3, the DNA is TGTGCCAGCAGCCTCGGACTTTTATACGAGCAGTACTTC.

The CDR3 region has the DNA TGCAGCGTTGAAGAATGGGCTGGGAATAGCGGAGCCGCCACAGATACGCAGTATTTT. Protein product: CSVEEWAGNSGAATDTQYF. V gene TRBV29-1 combines with J gene TRBJ2-3; TRBD2 is a possible D gene (6 bases). CDR1 is SQVTM and CDR2 is ANQGSEA in the germline V gene. The CDR3 spans 19 residues. V lost 0 bases to trimming and J lost 2 bases, with 24 bases between them.

This clone showed up just a few times. V is TRBV7-2 and J is TRBJ2-2; TRBD2 agrees at 7 bases. Looked up from germline, CDR1 is SGHTA and CDR2 is FQGNSA. The CDR3 contains 15 residues. The junction had 3 bases not matched to a gene; V was cut back by 5 bases and J by 0 bases. CDR3: CASSASGTNTGELFF. The DNA of the CDR3 is TGTGCCAGCAGCGCCAGCGGGACGAACACCGGGGAGCTGTTTTTT. Together with reference TRBV7-2 and TRBJ2-2, the CDR3 gives the full variable domain: GAGVSQSPSNKVTEKGKDVELRCDPISGHTALYWYRQSLGQGLEFLIYFQGNSAPDKSGLPSDRFSAERTGGSVSTLTIQRTQQEDSAVYLCASSASGTNTGELFFGEGSRLTVL.

The V and J genes are TRBV7-6 and TRBJ1-1, with D possibly being TRBD1 (5 bases). V lost 5 bases, J lost 2 bases, and 15 bases lay in between. This CDR3 is 15 amino acids long. Per the germline V gene, CDR1 is SGHVS and CDR2 is FNYEAQ. Here the CDR3 DNA reads TGTGCCAGCAGCCTCTTTTCAGGGTCTAACACTGAAGCTTTCTTT. This gives the protein CASSLFSGSNTEAFF.

V usage is TRBV5-4 and J usage is TRBJ2-3; weak D call: TRBD2 (6 bases). The CDR3 sequence is 13 residues long. V was clipped by 4 bases and J by 5 bases, with 11 bases between them. Germline V gene lookup returns CDR1 SGHNT and CDR2 YYREEE (reference sequence). The CDR3 spells CASSPRAGDTQYF. Written as DNA, the CDR3 is TGTGCCAGCAGCCCCCGAGCGGGAGATACGCAGTATTTT.